These T cell receptor beta chains were read from a single sample in a study of Graves' ophthalmopathy and Graves' hyperthyroidism. TCRdb itself ran the multiplex PCR reads through MiXCR, one entry per CDR3 protein. This table has about 620,000 distinct CDR3 sequences, roughly 20% appearing once. The sample taken for sequencing was peripheral blood. The receptor source for this set is a woman between 18 and 30 years old with stable Graves' hyperthyroidism. Some clones in this sample may be carry-over from other donors' samples. The CDR3 runs from the conserved cysteine through the conserved F or W. Each record gives: V gene, J gene, D gene, clone size, CDR3 DNA, CDR3 protein. A D gene is named only where the DNA matches it firmly. Only part of the rows carry a size: once, few, many, or a class if the clone is expanded.

V: TRBV12-3/TRBV12-4
J: TRBJ2-4
D: TRBD1
size: .
DNA: TGTGCCAGCAGTTTAGGGGAGACAGGGGGGCTATCGTGTTTC
CDR3: CASSLGETGGLSCF

V: TRBV2
J: TRBJ2-5
D: TRBD2
size: many
DNA: TGTGCCAGCAGACTCAGCGGGGCCCAAGAGACCCAGTACTTC
CDR3: CASRLSGAQETQYF

V: TRBV25-1
J: TRBJ2-5
D: .
size: .
DNA: TGTGCCAGCAGTGATCAGGATTTTGCGGGGTACCAAGAGACCCAGTACTTC
CDR3: CASSDQDFAGYQETQYF

V: TRBV20-1
J: TRBJ2-7
D: TRBD1
size: .
DNA: TGCAGTGCTAGGGACAGGGCCGGTAAGGACTACGAGCAGTACTTC
CDR3: CSARDRAGKDYEQYF

V: TRBV6-2/TRBV6-3
J: TRBJ1-6
D: TRBD1
size: many
DNA: TGTGCCAGCAGTTACTACGGACAGGGAAGTCATTCACCCCTCCACTTT
CDR3: CASSYYGQGSHSPLHF

V: TRBV29-1
J: TRBJ2-6
D: .
size: many
DNA: TGCAGCGTTGCCGGCGGGGCCAACGTCCTGACTTTC
CDR3: CSVAGGANVLTF

V: TRBV7-8
J: TRBJ1-5
D: .
size: .
DNA: TGTGCCAGCAGCTCAGGGGCGGGGGGAAATCAGCCCCAGCATTTT
CDR3: CASSSGAGGNQPQHF

V: TRBV28
J: TRBJ1-6
D: .
size: .
DNA: TGTGCCAGCAGCACCCCGAGTCCCAATTCACCCCTCCACTTT
CDR3: CASSTPSPNSPLHF

V: TRBV5-1
J: TRBJ2-4
D: TRBD1
size: .
DNA: TGCGCCAGCAGCGTCGGACAGGGGGCCAAAAACATTCAGTACTTC
CDR3: CASSVGQGAKNIQYF

V: TRBV4-1
J: TRBJ2-7
D: TRBD1
size: few
DNA: TGCGCCAGCAGCCACCTGACAGGGTATGAGCAGTACTTC
CDR3: CASSHLTGYEQYF

V: TRBV15
J: TRBJ1-5
D: .
size: many
DNA: TGTGCCACCAAGACCGACCGGGCCCCCAATCAGCCCCAGCATTTT
CDR3: CATKTDRAPNQPQHF

V: TRBV29-1
J: TRBJ1-1
D: TRBD1
size: many
DNA: TGCAGCGTTGCCCCAGGGGGGACTGAAGCTCTCTTT
CDR3: CSVAPGGTEALF

V: TRBV6-1
J: TRBJ2-6
D: .
size: .
DNA: TGTGCCAGCAGTGAAGCTACCTCTGGGGCCAACGTCCTGACTTTC
CDR3: CASSEATSGANVLTF

V: TRBV6-1
J: TRBJ2-3
D: TRBD2
size: .
DNA: TGTGCCAGCGGGGCGGGGGGGCCTTTAACAGATACGCAGTATTTT
CDR3: CASGAGGPLTDTQYF

V: TRBV27
J: TRBJ2-7
D: TRBD2
size: .
DNA: TGTGCCAGCAGTTGGGGAGGAGGACTAGCTGTCTACGAGCAGTACTTC
CDR3: CASSWGGGLAVYEQYF

V: TRBV6-1
J: TRBJ2-2
D: .
size: many
DNA: TGTGCCAGCAATCCATGGGGCACCGGGGAGCTGTTTTTT
CDR3: CASNPWGTGELFF

V: TRBV7-9
J: TRBJ2-2
D: TRBD1
size: many
DNA: TGTGCCAGCAGCTTAGCGGGACAGGTGTCCGGGGAGCTGTTTTTT
CDR3: CASSLAGQVSGELFF

V: TRBV10-3
J: TRBJ2-7
D: .
size: .
DNA: TGTGCCACCAGAGGGGCCGGGATTGGATCAGGGTCCTACGAGCAGTACTTC
CDR3: CATRGAGIGSGSYEQYF

V: TRBV12-3/TRBV12-4
J: TRBJ1-1
D: .
size: many
DNA: TGTGCCAGCAGTAGCCCGGTAGTTCTGAACACTGAAGCTTTCTTT
CDR3: CASSSPVVLNTEAFF

V: TRBV6-2/TRBV6-3
J: TRBJ2-2
D: TRBD2
size: many
DNA: TGTGCCAGCAGCCCCGCGGGAGGGATCCGGGAGCTGTTTTTT
CDR3: CASSPAGGIRELFF

V: TRBV11-2
J: TRBJ2-5
D: TRBD2
size: many
DNA: TGTGCCAGCAGGACTAGCGGAGTGGGGTTTGAAGAGACCCAGTACTTC
CDR3: CASRTSGVGFEETQYF

V: TRBV27
J: TRBJ1-1
D: .
size: .
DNA: TGTGCCAGCAGTTCAAACTCCAGGTTTTGGGCCATGAACACTGAAGCTTTCTTT
CDR3: CASSSNSRFWAMNTEAFF

V: TRBV6-1
J: TRBJ2-7
D: TRBD1
size: .
DNA: TGTGCCAGCAGTGAATCCTGGACAGGCGAGCAGTACTTC
CDR3: CASSESWTGEQYF

V: TRBV28
J: TRBJ2-3
D: TRBD2
size: many
DNA: TGTGCCAGCAGCCCTTGGACTAGCGGGAGTTTCTCCCCAGATACGCAGTATTTT
CDR3: CASSPWTSGSFSPDTQYF

V: TRBV5-6
J: TRBJ2-7
D: .
size: many
DNA: TGTGCCAGCAGCTTACAGGGATACCACTACGAGCAGTACTTC
CDR3: CASSLQGYHYEQYF

V: TRBV20-1
J: TRBJ2-7
D: TRBD1
size: .
DNA: TGCAGTGCATCGGGACAGTCTACACCCTACGAGCAGTACTTC
CDR3: CSASGQSTPYEQYF

V: TRBV12-3/TRBV12-4
J: TRBJ2-7
D: TRBD2
size: many
DNA: TGTGCCAGCAGGACTAGCGGGGGTAACTACGAGCAGTACTTC
CDR3: CASRTSGGNYEQYF

V: TRBV7-3
J: TRBJ2-5
D: .
size: many
DNA: TGTGCCAGCAGCTCAAGCGGAGTCGAGACCCAGTACTTC
CDR3: CASSSSGVETQYF